The 26 T cell receptor beta chains in this list originate from one sample, sequenced in a study of early T cells in non-severe SARS-CoV-2 infection. TCRdb analysed the 5' RACE reads with MiXCR anew, one entry per CDR3 protein. The table shows around 50,000 distinct CDR3 sequences, with roughly 4.5% occurring only once. The specimen was whole blood. These receptor sequences come from an adult who was a healthcare worker with PCR-confirmed SARS-CoV-2 infection or an uninfected control (not recorded which).

This clonotype was recorded a few times. The chain couples TRBV19 to TRBJ1-2; D is perhaps TRBD1 (5 bases). V lost 4 bases and J 1 base, leaving 10 bases between the germline ends. Germline CDR1 reads LNHDA; CDR2 reads SQIVND (reference sequence). The length of the CDR3 is 14 residues. CDR3 bases: TGTGCCAGTAGTACTTCGACAGTTAACTATGGCTACACCTTC. Its translation is CASSTSTVNYGYTF. Full variable domain (rest looked up from reference TRBV19 and TRBJ1-2): DGGITQSPKYLFRKEGQNVTLSCEQNLNHDAMYWYRQDPGQGLRLIYYSQIVNDFQKGDIAEGYSVSREKKESFPLTVTSAQKNPTAFYLCASSTSTVNYGYTFGSGTRLTVV.

This clonotype was recorded at least ten times. This chain connects TRBV6-2 or TRBV6-3 to TRBJ1-6; 9 bases agree with TRBD1. Germline V gives CDR1 MNHEY, CDR2 SVGEGT. V trimming: 5 bases; J trimming: 13 bases; junction bases outside the gene matches: 15. The CDR3 covers 16 residues. The CDR3 spells CASSDYRGRDRPPLHF. As DNA, the CDR3 is TGTGCCAGCAGTGACTACAGGGGGCGAGACCGGCCGCCCCTCCACTTT.

The genes are TRBV18 and TRBJ1-1, with D maybe TRBD1 (6 bases). This CDR3 comprises 17 residues. Trimming removed 3 bases from V and 3 bases from J, with 20 bases in between. The V gene's germline CDR1 is KGHSH and CDR2 LQKENI. CDR3 residues: CASSPTIPGVGYTEAFF. CDR3 coding DNA: TGTGCCAGCTCACCGACTATCCCAGGGGTCGGTTACACTGAAGCTTTCTTT.

In its sample, this clonotype was seen many times. This chain links TRBV12-5 with TRBJ2-7, with D hard to call. Trimming stripped 6 bases from V and 3 bases from J, with 6 bases between. There are 11 residues in the CDR3. Per germline, CDR1 LGHNT and CDR2 FRNRAP. This CDR3 is CASGAHYEQYF. Written as DNA, the CDR3 is TGTGCTAGTGGGGCCCACTACGAGCAGTACTTC. The variable domain in full, with the rest retrieved from reference TRBV12-5 and TRBJ2-7, is DARVTQTPRHKVTEMGQEVTMRCQPILGHNTVFWYRQTMMQGLELLAYFRNRAPLDDSGMPKDRFSAEMPDATLATLKIQPSEPRDSAVYFCASGAHYEQYFGPGTRLTVT.

The chain combines TRBV2 with TRBJ2-3; 8 nucleotides agree with TRBD2. CDR1 and CDR2 (germline): SNHLY, FYNNEI. Unmatched junction bases numbered 7, after V lost 7 bases and J lost 1 base. The CDR3 is 15 amino acids. CDR3 region: CASKSSGLRTDTQYF. For the CDR3, the DNA is TGTGCCAGCAAATCTAGCGGGTTACGCACAGATACGCAGTATTTT.

In this sample, this clonotype turned up many times. The chain joins TRBV12-3 or TRBV12-4 to TRBJ2-1, with a tentative D call TRBD2 (5 bases). The CDR3 has 14 amino acids. The V end was cut by 6 bases, the J end by 6 bases, with 15 bases between. The CDR3: CASRVGFRGNEQFF. Here the CDR3 DNA reads TGTGCCAGCAGAGTAGGGTTCCGGGGCAATGAGCAGTTCTTC.

Comment on this clonotype: This may arise from a read error, as a much more abundant clone is one base away. The chain joins TRBV9 to TRBJ1-1; 9 positions agree with TRBD1. Germline V lookup: CDR1 SGDLS, CDR2 YYNGEE. The CDR3 has 14 amino acids. The junction had 3 bases not matched to a gene; V was cut back by 2 bases and J by 4 bases. The CDR3 here is CASSVLTGGTEAFF. The CDR3, as DNA: TGTGCCAGCAGCGTCCTGACAGGGGGCACTGAAGCTTTCTTT.

This clonotype was counted ten times or more. The chain uses TRBV4-2 and TRBJ1-5, with D unclear. The CDR3 consists of 15 residues. Germline CDR1 and CDR2: LGHNA and YNFKEQ. V lost 0 bases, J lost 2 bases, and 8 bases lay in between. The CDR3 here is CASSQDQAGNQPQHF. The CDR3, as DNA: TGTGCCAGCAGCCAAGATCAGGCGGGCAATCAGCCCCAGCATTTT.

This clonotype has ten or more counts. This chain connects TRBV4-2 to TRBJ1-1, with 7 positions matching TRBD1. Germline-derived CDR1 and CDR2 are LGHNA and YNFKEQ. V shed 3 bases and J 3 bases; nucleotides not matched to a gene: 10. This CDR3 spans 16 amino acids. This CDR3 is CASSQTGSKGDTEAFF. CDR3 in DNA: TGTGCCAGCAGCCAGACAGGGTCGAAGGGAGACACTGAAGCTTTCTTT.

This clonotype was recorded at least ten times. The chain recombines TRBV7-2 with TRBJ2-7, with TRBD2 matching 7 bases. This CDR3 has 15 residues. CDR1 and CDR2 (germline): SGHTA, FQGNSA. The V gene end was trimmed by 3 bases and the J gene end by 2 bases; junction bases not matched to a gene: 7. The CDR3 bases are TGTGCCAGCAGCTTGGGATACGGGACTACCTACGAGCAGTACTTC. Amino acids: CASSLGYGTTYEQYF.

This clonotype was counted ten times or more. The V call is TRBV12-3 or TRBV12-4, the J call TRBJ2-2, with D unclear. Deletions cut 7 bases from V and 6 bases from J, with 6 bases between. The CDR3 is made up of 11 amino acids. CDR3 coding DNA: TGTGCCAGCAATCGGGCCGGGGAGCTGTTTTTT. Translated, it gives CASNRAGELFF.

This clonotype was seen ten or more times. V usage is TRBV20-1 and J usage is TRBJ2-7; 10 bases fit TRBD1. Trimming at V came to 3 bases and at J to 3 bases, leaving 2 bases not matched to a gene. The CDR3 contains 13 residues. Germline V gene lookup returns CDR1 DFQATT and CDR2 SNEGSKA (reference sequence). CDR3 region: CSARTGGVYEQYF. The DNA for the CDR3 is TGCAGTGCTAGGACAGGGGGCGTCTACGAGCAGTACTTC.

This clonotype appeared a few times. This sequence joins TRBV24-1 and TRBJ2-4, with TRBD1 matching 10 bases. Germline-derived CDR1 and CDR2 are KGHDR and SFDVKD. The CDR3 runs 19 residues. V dropped 2 bases and J dropped 3; count of bases not matched to a gene: 12. The CDR3 sequence: CATSDSPDRGDIGKNIQYF. For the CDR3, the DNA is TGTGCCACCAGTGATTCACCGGACAGGGGGGATATCGGCAAAAACATTCAGTACTTC.

This clonotype was seen a handful of times. This rearrangement joins TRBV19 to TRBJ2-1; TRBD2 matches at 10 bases. In germline, CDR1 is LNHDA, CDR2 SQIVND (reference sequence). The CDR3 totals 15 residues. V trimming: 5 bases; J trimming: 7 bases; junction bases outside the gene matches: 8. CDR3 in amino acids: CASSPLKAGGNEQFF. As DNA, the CDR3 is TGTGCCAGTAGTCCTCTGAAAGCGGGGGGGAATGAGCAGTTCTTC. Supplemented by reference TRBV19 and TRBJ2-1, the full variable domain reads DGGITQSPKYLFRKEGQNVTLSCEQNLNHDAMYWYRQDPGQGLRLIYYSQIVNDFQKGDIAEGYSVSREKKESFPLTVTSAQKNPTAFYLCASSPLKAGGNEQFFGPGTRLTVL.

Ten or more counts support this clonotype. The genes are TRBV5-1 and TRBJ2-2; 8 nucleotides line up with TRBD1. In germline, CDR1 is SGHRS, CDR2 YFSETQ. This CDR3 has 17 residues. V was clipped by 0 bases and J by 3 bases; unmatched bases: 7. CDR3 sequence: CASSLGDRYWDTGELFF. The CDR3 DNA reads TGCGCCAGCAGCTTGGGGGACAGGTATTGGGACACCGGGGAGCTGTTTTTT.

This clonotype was observed many times. This sequence joins TRBV7-8 and TRBJ1-2; 8 positions agree with TRBD1. CDR1 is SGHVS, CDR2 FQNEAQ, per germline. The CDR3 has 15 amino acids. Losses at the gene ends were 1 base for V and 7 bases for J; bases not matched to a gene: 8. CDR3 in amino acids: CASSLEGRTGSGYTF. Here the CDR3 DNA reads TGTGCCAGCAGCTTAGAGGGCCGGACAGGGTCTGGCTACACCTTC.

This clonotype was counted many times. The gene calls are TRBV30 and TRBJ2-7, with a possible D match to TRBD1 (6 bases). The CDR3 consists of 14 residues. Germline CDR1 and CDR2: GTSNPN and SVGIG (reference sequence). V lost 4 bases and J 0 bases, leaving 13 bases between the germline ends. CDR3 bases: TGTGCCTGGACCCGTCAGGGGATCTCCTACGAGCAGTACTTC. Translating it yields CAWTRQGISYEQYF.

The chain recombines TRBV10-3 with TRBJ2-1; 10 bases agree with TRBD1. V gave up 11 bases and J gave up 6 bases; unmatched junction bases: 4. This CDR3 spans 12 amino acids. Per the germline V gene, CDR1 is ENHRY and CDR2 is SYGVKD. Written as DNA, the CDR3 is TGTGCCGCCAGGACAGGGGGCAATGAGCAGTTCTTC. Encoded protein: CAARTGGNEQFF.

The table lists this clonotype with many counts. Germline and junction disagree at one end, which may indicate a read error. This chain links TRBV6-2 or TRBV6-3 with TRBJ1-5; possible D gene TRBD1, 6 bases. CDR3 length: 10 residues. Germline CDR1 reads MNHEY; CDR2 reads SVGEGT. DNA for the CDR3: TGTGCCGTAGGGGGAAATAGGAGCAATTTT. Its protein is CAVGGNRSNF.

In this sample, this clonotype turned up many times. The rearrangement links TRBV30 to TRBJ2-2, with 9 bases matching TRBD2. CDR1 GTSNPN and CDR2 SVGIG come from the germline V gene (reference sequence). J lost 0 bases, V lost 5 bases, and 1 base had no gene match. The CDR3 runs to 14 residues. The CDR3 coding sequence is TGTGCCTGGGGACTAGCGCCGAACACCGGGGAGCTGTTTTTT. It codes for CAWGLAPNTGELFF.

There are many counts of this clonotype. This chain uses TRBV12-3 or TRBV12-4 with TRBJ2-1, with D possibly TRBD1 on 5 matching bases. V was shortened by 5 bases and J by 9 bases, with 11 bases between the two germline ends. The CDR3 loop spans 12 amino acids. The CDR3 DNA is TGTGCCAGCAGTCCTGGACACGGTGAGCAGTTCTTC. Protein product: CASSPGHGEQFF.

The chain recombines TRBV2 with TRBJ2-3, with no clear D. The CDR3 extends over 12 amino acids. Germline V gene lookup returns CDR1 SNHLY and CDR2 FYNNEI. V gave up 8 bases and J gave up 1 base, with 7 bases separating them. This CDR3 reads CASDRRTDTQYF. The CDR3 DNA follows: TGTGCCAGCGACCGGCGCACAGATACGCAGTATTTT.

This clonotype was counted between two and nine times. V and J are TRBV5-1 and TRBJ2-7; TRBD1 agrees at 11 bases. The germline CDR1 and CDR2 sequences are SGHRS and YFSETQ. V lost 4 bases and J lost 2; bases outside the gene matches: 5. The CDR3 extends over 15 amino acids. For the CDR3, the DNA is TGCGCCAGCAGCGGTGGGACAGGGGGAGCCTACGAGCAGTACTTC. It codes for CASSGGTGGAYEQYF.

In its sample, this clonotype was seen many times. The V and J genes are TRBV12-3 or TRBV12-4 and TRBJ2-6; D is possibly TRBD1 or TRBD2 (5 bases each). V was trimmed by 3 bases and J by 0 bases, leaving 12 bases between them. This CDR3 is built from 17 residues. Written as DNA, the CDR3 is TGTGCCAGCAGTTTGAGGGACGCCGCCTCTGGGGCCAACGTCCTGACTTTC. This sequence encodes CASSLRDAASGANVLTF.

This clonotype was seen at least ten times. The chain recombines TRBV20-1 with TRBJ1-5; no reliable D call. The germline V gene has CDR1 DFQATT and CDR2 SNEGSKA (reference sequence). There are 16 residues in the CDR3. Trimming stripped 0 bases from V and 0 bases from J, with 12 bases between. The CDR3 DNA sequence: TGCAGTGCTAGAGAGCCGGGCGGCTATAGCAATCAGCCCCAGCATTTT. Translation gives CSAREPGGYSNQPQHF.

The gene calls are TRBV3-1 and TRBJ2-7, with D perhaps matching TRBD1 or TRBD2 (5 bases each). The V end lost 4 bases, the J end lost 6 bases, and 16 bases lay between the germline ends. CDR1 is LGHDT and CDR2 is YNNKEL in the germline V gene (reference sequence). The CDR3 is made up of 14 amino acids. In DNA form, the CDR3 reads TGTGCCAGCAGCCCCCGGGACCGGCGCTCCGAGCAGTACTTC. Translation gives CASSPRDRRSEQYF.